Here is one TCR beta chain with its context. Its antigen is as yet unknown. The memory fraction was CD4+CD45RO+CD25- cells. Whole-study findings and limits: Greatest tumor Treg TCR overlap was with tumor naive CD4+ cells.

After constant-region reverse-primer amplification, full-length variable regions underwent semi-nested PCR with Nested Universal Primer A. One entry per CDR3 protein results from TCRdb running MiXCR on the 5' RACE reads. The table lists 55,000 to 70,000 distinct CDR3 sequences, 25% to 30% of them singletons. V lost 3 bases and J 0 bases, leaving 10 bases between the germline ends. This CDR3 contains 14 residues. Germline V gene lookup returns CDR1 SGHRS and CDR2 YFSETQ. The chain is built from TRBV5-1 and TRBJ2-7; D not resolved. This receptor was taken from a female donor with breast cancer. The sample was tumor-infiltrating memory CD4+ T cells sorted from the breast tumor. The sample's subset: memory CD4+ T cells, CD4+CD45RO+CD25-. CDR3 region: CASSSTVASYEQYF. Here the CDR3 DNA reads TGCGCCAGCAGCTCGACGGTAGCCTCCTACGAGCAGTACTTC.